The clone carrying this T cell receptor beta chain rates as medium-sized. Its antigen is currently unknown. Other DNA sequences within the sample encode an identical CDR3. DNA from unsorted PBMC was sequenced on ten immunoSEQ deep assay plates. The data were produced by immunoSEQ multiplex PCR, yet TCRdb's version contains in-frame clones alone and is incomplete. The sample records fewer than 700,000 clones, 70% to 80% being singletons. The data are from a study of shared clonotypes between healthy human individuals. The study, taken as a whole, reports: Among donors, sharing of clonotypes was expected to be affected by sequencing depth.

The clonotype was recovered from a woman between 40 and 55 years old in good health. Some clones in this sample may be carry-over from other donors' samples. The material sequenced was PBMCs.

This CDR3 is CASSLGRKLVGGSYNEQFF. CDR3 nucleotide sequence: TGTGCCAGCAGCTTAGGAAGGAAACTGGTTGGGGGCTCCTACAATGAGCAGTTCTTC. The chain uses TRBV11-2 and TRBJ2-1, with D perhaps TRBD1 or TRBD2 (5 bases each). Trimming shortened V by 1 base and J by 0 bases, and 19 bases separated the two germline ends. This CDR3 has 19 residues. Germline lookup yields CDR1 SGHAT and CDR2 FQNNGV.